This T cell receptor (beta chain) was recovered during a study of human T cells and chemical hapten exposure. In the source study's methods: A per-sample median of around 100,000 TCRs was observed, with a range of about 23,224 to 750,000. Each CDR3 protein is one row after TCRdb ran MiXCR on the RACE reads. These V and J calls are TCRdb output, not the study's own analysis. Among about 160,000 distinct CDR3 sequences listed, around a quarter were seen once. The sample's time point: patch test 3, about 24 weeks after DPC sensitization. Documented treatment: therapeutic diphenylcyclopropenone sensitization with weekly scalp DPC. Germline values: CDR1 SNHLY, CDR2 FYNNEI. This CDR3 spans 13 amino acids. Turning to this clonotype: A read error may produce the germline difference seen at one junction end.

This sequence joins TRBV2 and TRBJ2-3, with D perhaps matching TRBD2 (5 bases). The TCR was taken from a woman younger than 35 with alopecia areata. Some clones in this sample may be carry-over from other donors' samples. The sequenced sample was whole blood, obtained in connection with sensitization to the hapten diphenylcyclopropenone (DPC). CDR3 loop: CASSGRRGDTQYF. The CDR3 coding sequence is TGCGCCAGCAGCGGCCGCCGCGGAGATACGCAGTATTTT. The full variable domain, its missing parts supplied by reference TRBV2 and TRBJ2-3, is EPEVTQTPSHQVTQMGQEVILRCVPISNHLYFYWYRQILGQKVEFLVSFYNNEISEKSEIFDDQFSVERPDGSNFTLKIRSTKLEDSAMYFCASSGRRGDTQYFGPGTRLTVL.